This is a list of T cell receptor beta chains from one sample in a study of cytomegalovirus exposure and HLA in healthy donors. Profiled with immunoSEQ multiplex PCR; TCRdb holds only in-frame clones, not every one. The sample shows 110,000 to 150,000 clones, about 80% of them seen only once. Input material: PBMCs. The receptors were gathered from a woman in her thirties or forties in good health and CMV-seronegative. CDR3s include the opening cysteine and the closing phenylalanine or tryptophan. D genes are given only for firm matches. Size is omitted from some rows. Given values are once, few, many or a class for expanded clones.

13,TRBD1,TRBV27,TRBJ1-2,once,CASTPGQAYGYTF,TGTGCCAGCACCCCGGGACAGGCTTATGGCTACACCTTC
15,TRBD2,TRBV6-5,TRBJ2-1,-,CASSSPGLAVNEQFF,TGTGCCAGCAGTTCCCCGGGACTAGCGGTTAATGAGCAGTTCTTC
14,TRBD1,TRBV30,TRBJ1-4,few,CAWSETGLNEKLFF,TGTGCCTGGAGCGAGACAGGGCTAAATGAAAAACTGTTTTTT
16,TRBD1,TRBV4-2,TRBJ1-5,-,CASSPGQGPPGQPQHF,TGTGCCAGCAGCCCAGGACAGGGGCCTCCGGGTCAGCCCCAGCATTTT
14,-,TRBV27,TRBJ1-1,-,CASSLSRSGTEAFF,TGTGCCAGCAGTTTATCCCGATCGGGCACTGAAGCTTTCTTT
17,TRBD1,TRBV18,TRBJ1-5,-,CASSPNPLTGGNQPQHF,TGTGCCAGCTCTCCCAACCCCTTGACAGGGGGCAATCAGCCCCAGCATTTT
14,TRBD2,TRBV27,TRBJ2-1,-,CASSPYSGNNEQFF,TGTGCCAGCAGCCCCTATAGCGGGAACAATGAGCAGTTCTTC
14,-,TRBV6-1,TRBJ1-1,-,CASSETRGNTEAFF,TGTGCCAGCAGTGAAACCAGGGGAAACACTGAAGCTTTCTTT
17,-,TRBV5-6,TRBJ2-5,-,CASSLEGVGRDQETQYF,TGTGCCAGCAGCTTGGAGGGGGTCGGCAGGGACCAAGAGACCCAGTACTTC
16,-,TRBV7-9,TRBJ1-2,-,CASSLDYKGSNYGYTF,TGTGCCAGCAGCTTAGACTACAAGGGGTCAAACTATGGCTACACCTTC
16,TRBD1,TRBV27,TRBJ1-1,-,CASSNPPTGGRAEAFF,TGTGCCAGCAGCAACCCCCCCACAGGGGGTAGGGCTGAAGCTTTCTTT
13,-,TRBV28,TRBJ1-2,-,CASTLLSDRGYTF,TGTGCCAGCACCCTACTGTCGGACAGAGGCTACACCTTC
14,-,TRBV7-2,TRBJ1-1,-,CASSLVSVNTEAFF,TGTGCCAGCAGCTTAGTGTCCGTGAACACTGAAGCTTTCTTT
15,-,TRBV11-2,TRBJ2-6,few,CASSRGASGANVLTF,TGTGCCAGCAGCCGGGGGGCCTCTGGGGCCAACGTCCTGACTTTC
15,-,TRBV2,TRBJ1-5,-,CASSPDRNSNQPQHF,TGTGCCAGCAGCCCGGACAGAAATAGCAATCAGCCCCAGCATTTT
15,-,TRBV6-6,TRBJ2-1,-,CASSYSFGIYNEQFF,TGTGCCAGCAGTTACTCGTTCGGGATCTATAATGAGCAGTTCTTC
16,TRBD2,TRBV5-4,TRBJ2-5,-,CASSLGTSGRVETQYF,TGTGCCAGCAGCTTGGGTACTAGCGGGAGGGTAGAGACCCAGTACTTC
20,TRBD1,TRBV9,TRBJ1-4,-,CASSVGQIGLGGRANEKLFF,TGTGCCAGCAGCGTAGGTCAGATCGGCCTAGGGGGCAGGGCTAATGAAAAACTGTTTTTT
16,TRBD1,TRBV9,TRBJ1-5,-,CASSPGGGGAGQPQHF,TGTGCCAGCAGCCCAGGAGGAGGGGGCGCAGGTCAGCCCCAGCATTTT
13,-,TRBV16,TRBJ1-1,few,CASSPYRDPEAFF,TGTGCCAGCAGCCCCTACAGGGACCCTGAAGCTTTCTTT